The next 13 T cell receptor beta chains were all read from a single sample in a study of cytomegalovirus exposure and HLA in healthy donors. Use of 60 Vbeta and 13 Jbeta primers characterized the PCR. TCRdb's table, derived via immunoSEQ multiplex PCR, lists solely in-frame clones and lacks some. The data contain about 180,000 clones, around 80% of them singletons. Specimen: PBMCs. The receptors derive from a man in his late teens or twenties in good health and CMV-seronegative.

The CDR3 sequence: CASSPPGLAGVSQYF. In DNA form, the CDR3 reads TGTGCCAGCAGTCCCCCGGGGCTAGCGGGAGTATCGCAGTACTTC. The chain joins TRBV27 to TRBJ2-7, with TRBD2 matching over 10 bases. V lost 5 bases, J lost 9 bases, and 13 bases stayed unmatched. Germline assignment: CDR1 MNHEY and CDR2 SMNVEV (reference sequence). The CDR3 sequence is 15 residues long.

The genes are TRBV9 and TRBJ2-7; D may be TRBD2 (5 bases). V dropped 0 bases and J dropped 4 bases, with 14 bases sitting between them. The CDR3 has 15 amino acids. Per the germline V gene, CDR1 is SGDLS and CDR2 is YYNGEE. The CDR3 nucleotides read TGTGCCAGCAGCGTAGAGGCTAGCCCCTTTTACGAGCAGTACTTC. Amino acids: CASSVEASPFYEQYF.

The CDR3 reads CASSGFPPGRGYGYTF. The CDR3 coding sequence is TGTGCCAGCAGCGGGTTTCCGCCGGGACGGGGGTATGGCTACACCTTC. V and J are TRBV2 and TRBJ1-2; D may be TRBD1 (5 bases). The V end was cut by 6 bases, the J end by 5 bases, with 22 bases between. Germline V gene data show CDR1 as SNHLY and CDR2 as FYNNEI. CDR3 length: 16 amino acids.

As to this clone: This sample also contains other DNA sequences that code for the same CDR3. The chain uses TRBV28 and TRBJ2-7; 7 bases are a match to TRBD2. The CDR3 is made up of 15 amino acids. The junction had 13 bases not matched to a gene; V was cut back by 5 bases and J by 6 bases. CDR1 MDHEN and CDR2 SYDVKM come from the germline V gene. The CDR3 protein is CASSPSGGRGLEQYF. Here the CDR3 DNA reads TGTGCCAGCAGTCCCTCGGGGGGACGGGGCCTCGAGCAGTACTTC.

This rearrangement joins TRBV4-2 to TRBJ1-2, with 10 nucleotides matching TRBD1. Germline V lookup: CDR1 LGHNA, CDR2 YNFKEQ. With 2 bases clipped from V and 12 bases from J, the junction kept 18 bases outside the gene matches. The CDR3 runs to 17 residues. CDR3 DNA sequence: TGTGCCAGCAGCCAAACTCTCAGGAGACAGGGGGCGGAAAGGGACACCTTC. It specifies CASSQTLRRQGAERDTF.

In this sample, this clone turned up a few times. The chain couples TRBV28 to TRBJ2-7, with D perhaps matching TRBD1 (7 bases). Trimming cost V 10 bases and J 4 bases, with 17 bases left between them. This CDR3 contains 13 residues. Germline V gene lookup returns CDR1 MDHEN and CDR2 SYDVKM. CDR3 residues: CATAGQPPYEQYF. CDR3 DNA: TGTGCCACCGCGGGACAGCCTCCTTACGAGCAGTACTTC. Drawing the rest from reference TRBV28 and TRBJ2-7, the complete variable domain is DVKVTQSSRYLVKRTGEKVFLECVQDMDHENMFWYRQDPGLGLRLIYFSYDVKMKEKGDIPEGYSVSREKKERFSLILESASTNQTSMYLCATAGQPPYEQYFGPGTRLTVT.

The chain is built from TRBV11-3 and TRBJ2-5, with 7 bases aligning to TRBD1. CDR1 and CDR2 (germline): SGHNT, YENEEA. Trimming took 5 bases from V and 3 from J; bases not matched to a gene: 3. The CDR3 consists of 13 residues. The CDR3 nucleotides are TGTGCCAGCAGCGGGACAGCAAAAGAGACCCAGTACTTC. Residues: CASSGTAKETQYF.

The chain is built from TRBV18 and TRBJ1-6; D remains ambiguous. V was shortened by 3 bases and J by 8 bases, with 8 bases between the two germline ends. In germline, CDR1 is KGHSH, CDR2 LQKENI. The CDR3 consists of 13 residues. CDR3 loop: CASSPKLHSPLHF. The CDR3 DNA sequence: TGTGCCAGCTCACCGAAGCTTCATTCACCCCTCCACTTT.

The CDR3, as DNA: TGTGCCTCCGGCGGGCTAGCGGGAGCTAACACCGGGGAGCTGTTTTTT. As protein: CASGGLAGANTGELFF. The chain joins TRBV18 to TRBJ2-2; 10 bases line up with TRBD2. V trimming: 11 bases; J trimming: 2 bases; junction bases outside the gene matches: 11. This CDR3 is built from 16 residues. Germline CDR1 and CDR2: KGHSH and LQKENI.

The V and J genes are TRBV28 and TRBJ1-1; a possible D gene is TRBD1 (5 bases). The germline V gene has CDR1 MDHEN and CDR2 SYDVKM. V was cut by 8 bases and J by 0 bases, with 13 bases left in between. The CDR3 covers 14 residues. The CDR3 DNA is TGTGCCAGCGCGACCGGGGGAATGAACACTGAAGCTTTCTTT. Amino acids: CASATGGMNTEAFF. The full variable domain, completed using reference TRBV28 and TRBJ1-1, is DVKVTQSSRYLVKRTGEKVFLECVQDMDHENMFWYRQDPGLGLRLIYFSYDVKMKEKGDIPEGYSVSREKKERFSLILESASTNQTSMYLCASATGGMNTEAFFGQGTRLTVV.

The chain carries TRBV7-6 and TRBJ1-5; TRBD1 matches 7 bases. Looked up from germline, CDR1 is SGHVS and CDR2 is FNYEAQ. V was clipped by 2 bases and J by 7 bases; unmatched bases: 5. The CDR3 has 14 residues. CDR3 sequence: CASSLQGGGQPQHF. The DNA for the CDR3 is TGTGCCAGCAGCTTACAAGGGGGCGGGCAGCCCCAGCATTTT.

The J gene is TRBJ2-3, the V gene TRBV19; a possible D gene is TRBD1 (5 bases). The V end was cut by 4 bases, the J end by 3 bases, with 14 bases between. The CDR3 spans 15 residues. The germline V gene has CDR1 LNHDA and CDR2 SQIVND (reference sequence). The CDR3 is CASSSRGAVTDTQYF. Here the CDR3 DNA reads TGTGCCAGTAGTAGTAGGGGCGCCGTAACAGATACGCAGTATTTT.

This sequence joins TRBV4-1 and TRBJ2-2, with D uncertain. This CDR3 region has 15 residues. V was pared by 3 bases and J by 0 bases, with 8 bases between. Germline CDR1 is MGHRA and CDR2 is YSYEKL. The CDR3 nucleotides read TGCGCCAGCAGCCAGAACAGTCCGAACACCGGGGAGCTGTTTTTT. This codes for CASSQNSPNTGELFF.